A single T cell receptor beta chain is shown here with its context. Its antigen remains unidentified. No base-level quality is on record; no much larger clone is a single base apart. These data originate in a study of T-cell memory formation after mild COVID-19 (TCRdb year 2021). Notes on the research overall: TCR sequence clusters from the two donors were found to be largely donor specific. Longitudinal TCRalpha and TCRbeta repertoire sequencing tracked T-cell clones expanding and contracting after mild COVID-19 in two donors. The cohort was made up of two young adult volunteers, one female and one male, who were previously healthy.

For CDR1 and CDR2, the germline V gene (reference sequence) lists SEHNR and FQNEAQ. V is shortened by 0 bases, J by 7 bases, and the region joining them spans 13 bases. From cysteine to phenylalanine, the CDR3 is 15 amino acids long. CDR3 DNA is the only sequence kept; it has 45 bases, read in frame from the first base. Reads for this sample came from an Illumina NovaSeq 6000. Using 5'RACE with constant-segment primers, TCRalpha and TCRbeta cDNA libraries were constructed, with sample barcodes and unique molecular identifiers added in the process. Trizol reagent was used to extract RNA from every sample. The libraries were amplified in two PCR steps, and the second step added a second sample barcode and Illumina TruSeq adapters. The libraries were sequenced on an Illumina NovaSeq using 2 x 150 bp paired-end reads. Per the source publication's procedure: The reads were demultiplexed and collapsed into UMI-guided consensus sequences using migec v1.2.7. Using mixcr v2.1.11, the UMI consensuses were aligned to TRA and TRB V and J templates and assembled into clonotypes. A clonotype was counted as expanded or contracted only when both edgeR and NoisET called the clonotype significant, with the noise models trained on biological replicates. edgeR calls used a false discovery rate-adjusted p below 0.01 and a log2 fold-change threshold of 1. PCA with hierarchical clustering of max-normalized trajectories of the 1000 most abundant clonotypes was used as exploratory dynamics analysis. Separately sequenced CD4+ and CD8+ repertoires were used to assign the CD4 or CD8 phenotype of responding clones. In-frame beta chains were kept once TCRdb had trimmed the public reads at Q25 with fastp and called clones with MiXCR. Identical CDR3 protein sequences are pooled into one entry, listed with their most common genes and DNA. In this record, the V and J calls reflect TCRdb's handling and not the investigators' own analysis. Recorded for this sample are 550,000 to 650,000 distinct CDR3 sequences; approximately 15% of them occurred a single time. Around 7.8% of the sample is held by the ten biggest clonotypes.

PBMCs were isolated by Ficoll-Paque density gradient centrifugation. Broad study findings and their caveats: The study included only a couple of mild cases, and larger cohorts that include severe cases with pre-infection samples were judged to be necessary. Some responding clones were detected in pre-infection memory, suggesting pre-existing cross-reactive memory T cells joined the SARS-CoV-2 response. The second-wave clones that peaked on day 37 were not confirmed to be SARS-CoV-2 specific. From day 15 to 85, contracting clones showed balanced CD4/CD8 phenotypes, whereas a second wave of clones that expanded from day 15 to 37 leaned towards CD4+. Contracting CD4+ clones were located mainly in the CM and EM memory subsets, whereas CD8+ clones were found to be enriched in EMRA.

Sequencing was carried out using PBMCs or a T cell subset sorted from them (not recorded which). The sequence came from an adult woman who had mild COVID-19 (a few samples of this study predate the infection). The sample titles of this study are shuffled in the database, so cell type and time point are left out; the donor was told from shared clones. The rearranged segments are TRBV7-9 and TRBJ2-1; TRBD1 might be the D gene, on 5 matching bases. The sequenced DNA: TGTGCCAGCAGCTTAGCAGTGGCAGGGTGGAATGAGCAGTTCTTC. It translates as CASSLAVAGWNEQFF.